This T cell receptor beta chain was captured by sequencing in a study of human CD8 memory T cell subsets. Study observations and caveats: In stem-like memory T cells, Chao1 estimates suggested more diversity than in precursor exhausted T cells.

Making the TCR beta libraries relied on UMI-labeled 5' RACE. TCRdb re-analyzed the 5' RACE reads; it lists each CDR3 protein once, without DNA. Seen in this sample are around 4,500 distinct CDR3 sequences; the ten most common clones hold approximately 22%. A negative magnetic separation step was used to enrich total CD8+ T cells. On this clonotype itself: Antigen unknown.

The CDR3 length is 17 residues. Germline-derived CDR1 and CDR2 are ENHRY and SYGVKD. The TCR originated in a human donor in good health. Sequences were obtained from CD8+ T cells from PBMCs. The rearrangement links TRBV10-3 to TRBJ2-3; TCRdb's assignment of TRBD1 cannot be checked, as there is no DNA. CDR3 residues: CAISEQVPGQGSDTQYF.